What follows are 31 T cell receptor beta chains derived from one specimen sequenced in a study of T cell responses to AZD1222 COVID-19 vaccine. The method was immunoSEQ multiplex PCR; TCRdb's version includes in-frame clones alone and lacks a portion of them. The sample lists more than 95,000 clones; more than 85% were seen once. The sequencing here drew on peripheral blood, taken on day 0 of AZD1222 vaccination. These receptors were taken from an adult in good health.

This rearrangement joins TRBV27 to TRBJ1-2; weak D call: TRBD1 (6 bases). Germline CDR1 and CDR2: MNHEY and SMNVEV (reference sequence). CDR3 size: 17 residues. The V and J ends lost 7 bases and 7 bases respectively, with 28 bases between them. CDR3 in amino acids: CASKERGGALIMGGYTF. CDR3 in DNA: TGTGCCAGCAAAGAACGTGGGGGCGCATTAATAATGGGTGGCTACACCTTC.

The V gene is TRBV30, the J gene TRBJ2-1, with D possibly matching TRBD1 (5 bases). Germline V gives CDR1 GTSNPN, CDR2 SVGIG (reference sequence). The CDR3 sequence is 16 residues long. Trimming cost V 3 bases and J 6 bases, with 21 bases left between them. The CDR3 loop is CAWRGRQFEFPNEQFF. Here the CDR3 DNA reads TGTGCCTGGAGAGGGCGACAGTTCGAATTCCCCAATGAGCAGTTCTTC. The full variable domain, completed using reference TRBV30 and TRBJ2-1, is SQTIHQWPATLVQPVGSPLSLECTVEGTSNPNLYWYRQAAGRGLQLLFYSVGIGQISSEVPQNLSASRPQDRQFILSSKKLLLSDSGFYLCAWRGRQFEFPNEQFFGPGTRLTVL.

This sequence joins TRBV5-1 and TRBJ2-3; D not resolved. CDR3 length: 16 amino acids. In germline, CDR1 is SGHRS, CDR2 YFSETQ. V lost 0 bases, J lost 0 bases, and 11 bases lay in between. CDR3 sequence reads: CASSLAAAPSTDTQYF. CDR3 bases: TGCGCCAGCAGCTTGGCCGCGGCCCCTAGCACAGATACGCAGTATTTT.

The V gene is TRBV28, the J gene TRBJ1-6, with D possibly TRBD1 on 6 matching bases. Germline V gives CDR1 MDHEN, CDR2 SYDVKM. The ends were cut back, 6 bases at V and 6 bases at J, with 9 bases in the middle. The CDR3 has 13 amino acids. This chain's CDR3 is CASRGHFNSPLHF. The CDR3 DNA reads TGTGCCAGCAGGGGACACTTTAATTCACCCCTCCACTTT.

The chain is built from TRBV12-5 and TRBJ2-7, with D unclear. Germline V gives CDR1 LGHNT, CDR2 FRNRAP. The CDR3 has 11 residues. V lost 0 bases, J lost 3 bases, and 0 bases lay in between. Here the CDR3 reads CASGLVYEQYF. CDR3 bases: TGTGCTAGTGGTTTGGTCTACGAGCAGTACTTC.

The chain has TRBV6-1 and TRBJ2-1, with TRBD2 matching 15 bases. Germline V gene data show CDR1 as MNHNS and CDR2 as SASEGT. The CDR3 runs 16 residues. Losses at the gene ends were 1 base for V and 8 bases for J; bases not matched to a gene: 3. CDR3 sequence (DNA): TGTGCCAGCAGTGAAGGGACTAGCGGGAGGGCCTATGAGCAGTTCTTC. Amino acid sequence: CASSEGTSGRAYEQFF.

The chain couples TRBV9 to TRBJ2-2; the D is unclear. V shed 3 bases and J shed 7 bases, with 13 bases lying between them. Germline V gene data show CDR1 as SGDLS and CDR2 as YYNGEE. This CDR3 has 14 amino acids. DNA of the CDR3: TGTGCCAGCAGCGACTCCCGGCGGAACGGGGAGCTGTTTTTT. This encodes CASSDSRRNGELFF. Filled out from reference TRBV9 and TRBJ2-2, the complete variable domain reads DSGVTQTPKHLITATGQRVTLRCSPRSGDLSVYWYQQSLDQGLQFLIQYYNGEERAKGNILERFSAQQFPDLHSELNLSSLELGDSALYFCASSDSRRNGELFFGEGSRLTVL.

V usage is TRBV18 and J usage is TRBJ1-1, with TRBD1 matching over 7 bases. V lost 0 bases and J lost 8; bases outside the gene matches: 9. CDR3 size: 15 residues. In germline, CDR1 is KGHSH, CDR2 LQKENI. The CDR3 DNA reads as TGTGCCAGCTCACCACCTAGCCGCCGGGACAGCGAAGCTTTCTTT. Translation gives CASSPPSRRDSEAFF.

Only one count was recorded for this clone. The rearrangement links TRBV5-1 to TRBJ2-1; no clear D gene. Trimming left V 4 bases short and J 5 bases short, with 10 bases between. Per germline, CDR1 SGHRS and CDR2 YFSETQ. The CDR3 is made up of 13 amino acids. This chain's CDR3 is CASSPTGHNEQFF. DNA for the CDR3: TGCGCCAGCAGCCCGACGGGTCACAATGAGCAGTTCTTC.

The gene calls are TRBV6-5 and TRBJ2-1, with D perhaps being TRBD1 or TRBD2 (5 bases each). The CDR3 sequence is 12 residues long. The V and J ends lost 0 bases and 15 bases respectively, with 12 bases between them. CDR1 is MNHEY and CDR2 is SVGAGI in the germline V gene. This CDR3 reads CASSYSGPFPFF. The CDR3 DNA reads TGTGCCAGCAGTTACTCGGGACCGTTTCCGTTCTTC.

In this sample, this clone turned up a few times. The CDR3 nucleotides are TGCGCCAGCAGCTTGGTGGGGGGCACAGGTCAGCCCCAGCATTTT. Its translation: CASSLVGGTGQPQHF. The chain is built from TRBV5-1 and TRBJ1-5; D possibly corresponds to TRBD1 (6 bases). This CDR3 region has 15 residues. Looked up from germline, CDR1 is SGHRS and CDR2 is YFSETQ. V lost 0 bases and J lost 6, with 13 bases in between.

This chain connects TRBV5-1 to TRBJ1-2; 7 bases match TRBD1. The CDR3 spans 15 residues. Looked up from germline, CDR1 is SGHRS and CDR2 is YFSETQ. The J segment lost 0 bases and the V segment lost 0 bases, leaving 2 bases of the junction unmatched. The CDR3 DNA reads TGCGCCAGCAGCTTGGACAGGGGTTCTAACTATGGCTACACCTTC. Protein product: CASSLDRGSNYGYTF.

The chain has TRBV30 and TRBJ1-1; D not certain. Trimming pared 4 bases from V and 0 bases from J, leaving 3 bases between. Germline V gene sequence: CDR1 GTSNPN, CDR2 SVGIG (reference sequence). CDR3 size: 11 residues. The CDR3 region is CAWNLNTEAFF. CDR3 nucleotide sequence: TGTGCCTGGAATTTGAACACTGAAGCTTTCTTT.

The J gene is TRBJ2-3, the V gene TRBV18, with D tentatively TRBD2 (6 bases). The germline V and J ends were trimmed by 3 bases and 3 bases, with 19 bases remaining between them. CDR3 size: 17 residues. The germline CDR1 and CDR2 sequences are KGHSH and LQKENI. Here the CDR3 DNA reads TGTGCCAGCTCACCCCCCAAGGCGGGGTATGTGACAGATACGCAGTATTTT. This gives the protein CASSPPKAGYVTDTQYF.

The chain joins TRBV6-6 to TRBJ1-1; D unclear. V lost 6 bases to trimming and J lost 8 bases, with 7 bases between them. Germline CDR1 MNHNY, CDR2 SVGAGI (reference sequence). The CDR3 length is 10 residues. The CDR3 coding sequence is TGTGCCAGCAGATACGAAGAAGCTTTCTTT. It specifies CASRYEEAFF.

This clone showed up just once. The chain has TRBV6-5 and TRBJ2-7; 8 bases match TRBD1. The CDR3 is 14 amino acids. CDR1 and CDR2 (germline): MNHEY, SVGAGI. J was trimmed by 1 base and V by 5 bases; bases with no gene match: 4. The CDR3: CASSPWTGSYEQYF. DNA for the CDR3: TGTGCCAGCAGTCCTTGGACAGGGTCCTACGAGCAGTACTTC.

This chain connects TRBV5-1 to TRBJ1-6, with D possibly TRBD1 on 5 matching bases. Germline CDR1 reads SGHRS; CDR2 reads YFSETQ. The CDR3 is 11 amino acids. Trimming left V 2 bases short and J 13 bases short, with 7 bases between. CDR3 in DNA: TGCGCCAGCAGCTTTCCAGGGCCCCTCCACTTT. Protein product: CASSFPGPLHF.

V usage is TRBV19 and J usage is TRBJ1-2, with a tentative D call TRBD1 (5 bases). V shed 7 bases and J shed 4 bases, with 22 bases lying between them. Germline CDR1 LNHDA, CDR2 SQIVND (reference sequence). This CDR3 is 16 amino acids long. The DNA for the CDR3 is TGTGCCAGTACCAGAAGGGGCAGAGAGATGACCTATGGCTACACCTTC. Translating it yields CASTRRGREMTYGYTF.

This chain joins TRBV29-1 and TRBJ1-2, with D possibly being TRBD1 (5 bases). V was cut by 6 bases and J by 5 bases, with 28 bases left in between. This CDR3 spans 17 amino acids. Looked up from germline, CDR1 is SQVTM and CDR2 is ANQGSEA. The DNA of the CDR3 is TGCAGCGTCGCCCCTCTCGGAGGGGAACGCCTTAGATATGGCTACACCTTC. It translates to CSVAPLGGERLRYGYTF.

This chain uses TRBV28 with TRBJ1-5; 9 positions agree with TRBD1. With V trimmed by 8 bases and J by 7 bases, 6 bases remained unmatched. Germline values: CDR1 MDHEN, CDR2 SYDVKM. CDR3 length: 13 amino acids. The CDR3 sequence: CASSGTGHQPQHF. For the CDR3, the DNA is TGTGCCAGCTCCGGGACAGGGCACCAGCCCCAGCATTTT.

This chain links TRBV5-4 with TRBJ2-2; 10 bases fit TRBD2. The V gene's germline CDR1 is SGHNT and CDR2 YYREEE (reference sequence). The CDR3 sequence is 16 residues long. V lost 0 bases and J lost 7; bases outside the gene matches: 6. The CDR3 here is CASSLGLAGTSGELFF. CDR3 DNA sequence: TGTGCCAGCAGCTTGGGACTAGCGGGTACTAGCGGGGAGCTGTTTTTT.

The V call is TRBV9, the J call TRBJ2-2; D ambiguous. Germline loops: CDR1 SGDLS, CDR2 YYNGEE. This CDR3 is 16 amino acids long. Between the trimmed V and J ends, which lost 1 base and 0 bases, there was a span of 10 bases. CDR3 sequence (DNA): TGTGCCAGCAGCGTAACAACTGCCTCGAACACCGGGGAGCTGTTTTTT. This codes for CASSVTTASNTGELFF.

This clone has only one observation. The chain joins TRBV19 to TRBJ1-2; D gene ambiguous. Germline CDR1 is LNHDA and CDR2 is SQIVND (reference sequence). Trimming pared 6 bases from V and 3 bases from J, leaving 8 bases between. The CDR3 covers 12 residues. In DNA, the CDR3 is TGTGCCAGTAGCCAGAGGGACTATGGCTACACCTTC. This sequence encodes CASSQRDYGYTF.

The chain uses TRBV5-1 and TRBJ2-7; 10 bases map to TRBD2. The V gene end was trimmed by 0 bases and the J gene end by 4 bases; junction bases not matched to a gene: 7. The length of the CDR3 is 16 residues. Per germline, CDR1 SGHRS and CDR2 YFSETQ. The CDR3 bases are TGCGCCAGCAGCTTGGCCCCTAGCGGGAGACTATACGAGCAGTACTTC. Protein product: CASSLAPSGRLYEQYF.

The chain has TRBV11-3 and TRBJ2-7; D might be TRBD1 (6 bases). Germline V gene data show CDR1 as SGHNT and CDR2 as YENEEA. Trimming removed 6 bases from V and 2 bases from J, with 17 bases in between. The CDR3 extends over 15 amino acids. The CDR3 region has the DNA TGTGCCAGCAGGATGAGGACAGTCCGGGCCTACGAGCAGTACTTC. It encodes CASRMRTVRAYEQYF. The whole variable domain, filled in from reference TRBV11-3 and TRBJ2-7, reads EAGVVQSPRYKIIEKKQPVAFWCNPISGHNTLYWYLQNLGQGPELLIRYENEEAVDDSQLPKDRFSAERLKGVDSTLKIQPAELGDSAVYLCASRMRTVRAYEQYFGPGTRLTVT.

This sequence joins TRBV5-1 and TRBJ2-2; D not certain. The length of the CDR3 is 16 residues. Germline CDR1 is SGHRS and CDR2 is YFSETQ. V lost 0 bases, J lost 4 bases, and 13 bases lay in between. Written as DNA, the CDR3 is TGCGCCAGCAGCTTGGATATAGTAAGAGGCACCGGGGAGCTGTTTTTT. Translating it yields CASSLDIVRGTGELFF. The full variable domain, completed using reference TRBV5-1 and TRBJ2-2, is KAGVTQTPRYLIKTRGQQVTLSCSPISGHRSVSWYQQTPGQGLQFLFEYFSETQRNKGNFPGRFSGRQFSNSRSEMNVSTLELGDSALYLCASSLDIVRGTGELFFGEGSRLTVL.

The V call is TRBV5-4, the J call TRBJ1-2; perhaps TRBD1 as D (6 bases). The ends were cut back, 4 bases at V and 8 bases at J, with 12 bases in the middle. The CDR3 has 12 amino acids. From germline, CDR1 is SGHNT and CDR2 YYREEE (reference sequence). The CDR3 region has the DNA TGTGCCAGCAGCCTTCGAGGGGGAGGCTACACCTTC. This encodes CASSLRGGGYTF.

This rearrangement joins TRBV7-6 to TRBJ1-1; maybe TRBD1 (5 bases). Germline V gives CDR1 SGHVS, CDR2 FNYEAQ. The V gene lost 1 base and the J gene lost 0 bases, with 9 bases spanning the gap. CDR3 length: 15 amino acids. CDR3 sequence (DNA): TGTGCCAGCAGCTTAGGGGGACGGATGAACACTGAAGCTTTCTTT. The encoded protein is CASSLGGRMNTEAFF.

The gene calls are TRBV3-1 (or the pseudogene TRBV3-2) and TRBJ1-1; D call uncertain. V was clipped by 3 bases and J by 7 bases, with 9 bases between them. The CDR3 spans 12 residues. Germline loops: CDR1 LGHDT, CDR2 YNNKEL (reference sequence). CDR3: CASSHRELEAFF. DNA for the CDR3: TGTGCCAGCAGCCACCGGGAACTTGAAGCTTTCTTT.

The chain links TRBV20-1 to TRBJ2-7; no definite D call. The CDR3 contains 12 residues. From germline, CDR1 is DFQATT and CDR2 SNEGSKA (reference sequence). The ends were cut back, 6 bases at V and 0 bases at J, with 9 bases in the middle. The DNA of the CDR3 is TGCAGTGCCAGTCGAACCTCCTACGAGCAGTACTTC. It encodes CSASRTSYEQYF.

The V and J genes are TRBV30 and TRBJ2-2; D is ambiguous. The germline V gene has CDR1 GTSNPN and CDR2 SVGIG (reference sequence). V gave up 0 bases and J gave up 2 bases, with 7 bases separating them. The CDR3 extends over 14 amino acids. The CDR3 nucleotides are TGTGCCTGGAGTGTGGGCGGAAACACCGGGGAGCTGTTTTTT. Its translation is CAWSVGGNTGELFF.